The clone carrying this TCR beta chain was observed once. The assay was immunoSEQ multiplex PCR, and TCRdb's table has in-frame clones only and misses some. The sample records 150,000 to 200,000 clones, 81% being singletons. The entry originates in a study of blood T cell repertoires in COVID-19. Enrollment of patients from Seattle took place during active infection, with longitudinal follow-up. V gave up 6 bases and J gave up 1 base; unmatched junction bases: 3. This CDR3 comprises 14 residues. CDR1 is KGHDR and CDR2 is SFDVKD in the germline V gene. This sequence joins TRBV24-1 and TRBJ1-2, with 8 bases lining up with TRBD1. What was sequenced was peripheral blood. This receptor was obtained from an elderly woman with COVID-19, enrolled during active disease. CDR3 region: CATSRTGSNYGYTF. The CDR3, as DNA: TGTGCCACCAGTAGGACAGGGAGTAACTATGGCTACACCTTC.